This T cell receptor beta chain was recovered during a study of CD8 T cells in Susac syndrome. Germline CDR1 reads MNHEY; CDR2 reads SMNVEV (reference sequence). The trim removed 7 bases at V and 3 bases at J, leaving 15 bases unmatched. The CDR3 is made up of 17 amino acids. After extraction with the RNeasy kit, about 0.5 to 1 ug of the RNA was reverse transcribed using random hexamers. MiXCR was run by TCRdb on the immunoSEQ multiplex PCR reads, yielding one entry per CDR3 protein. The table shows some 99,000 distinct CDR3 sequences, with 90% to 95% occurring only once. This chain uses TRBV27 with TRBJ2-1, with 7 bases identical to TRBD1. The receptor's source is a human donor with Susac syndrome. The sample was CD4+ T cells from PBMCs. CDR3 DNA: TGTGCCAGCACCGATAGACAGGGCCCCCCCAACTACAATGAGCAGTTCTTC. This codes for CASTDRQGPPNYNEQFF.